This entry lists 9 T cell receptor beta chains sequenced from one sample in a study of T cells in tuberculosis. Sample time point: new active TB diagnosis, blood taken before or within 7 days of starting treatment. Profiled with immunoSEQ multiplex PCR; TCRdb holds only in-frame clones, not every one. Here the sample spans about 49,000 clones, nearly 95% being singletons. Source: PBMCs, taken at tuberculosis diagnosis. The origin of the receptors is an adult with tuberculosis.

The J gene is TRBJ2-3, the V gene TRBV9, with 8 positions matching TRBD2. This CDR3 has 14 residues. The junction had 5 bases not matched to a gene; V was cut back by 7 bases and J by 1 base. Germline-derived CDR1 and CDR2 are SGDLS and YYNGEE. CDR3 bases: TGTGCCAGCGCGGGGGGCTCGCGCACAGATACGCAGTATTTT. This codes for CASAGGSRTDTQYF. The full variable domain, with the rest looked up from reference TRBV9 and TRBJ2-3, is DSGVTQTPKHLITATGQRVTLRCSPRSGDLSVYWYQQSLDQGLQFLIQYYNGEERAKGNILERFSAQQFPDLHSELNLSSLELGDSALYFCASAGGSRTDTQYFGPGTRLTVL.

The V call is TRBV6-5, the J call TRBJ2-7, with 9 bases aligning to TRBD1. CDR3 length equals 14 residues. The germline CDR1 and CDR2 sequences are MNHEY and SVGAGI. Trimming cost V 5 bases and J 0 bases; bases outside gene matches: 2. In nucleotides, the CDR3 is TGTGCCAGCAGTAAGACAGGGGGCTCCTACGAGCAGTACTTC. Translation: CASSKTGGSYEQYF.

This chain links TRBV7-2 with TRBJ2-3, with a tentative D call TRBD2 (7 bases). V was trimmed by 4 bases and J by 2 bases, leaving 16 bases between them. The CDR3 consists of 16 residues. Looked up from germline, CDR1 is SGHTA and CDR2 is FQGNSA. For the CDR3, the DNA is TGTGCCAGCAGCTCAATAAGGGGGGGAACCACAGATACGCAGTATTTT. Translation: CASSSIRGGTTDTQYF.

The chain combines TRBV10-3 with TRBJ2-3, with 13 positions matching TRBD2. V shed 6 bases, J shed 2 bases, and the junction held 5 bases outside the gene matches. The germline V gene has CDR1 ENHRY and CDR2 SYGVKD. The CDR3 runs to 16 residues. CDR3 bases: TGTGCCATCAGGATGGGACTAGCGGGGTTCACAGATACGCAGTATTTT. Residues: CAIRMGLAGFTDTQYF.

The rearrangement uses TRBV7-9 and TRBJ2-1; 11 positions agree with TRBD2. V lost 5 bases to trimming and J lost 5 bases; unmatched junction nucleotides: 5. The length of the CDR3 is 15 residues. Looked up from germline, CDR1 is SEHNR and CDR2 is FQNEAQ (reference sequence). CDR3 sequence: CASSVIAGGNNEQFF. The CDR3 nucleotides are TGTGCCAGCAGCGTTATAGCGGGAGGGAACAATGAGCAGTTCTTC.

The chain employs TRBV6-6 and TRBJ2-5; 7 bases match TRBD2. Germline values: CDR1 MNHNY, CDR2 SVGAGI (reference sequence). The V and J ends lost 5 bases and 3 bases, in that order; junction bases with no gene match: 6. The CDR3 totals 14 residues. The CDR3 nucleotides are TGTGCCAGCAGTCCCCCGGGGAGGGAAGAGACCCAGTACTTC. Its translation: CASSPPGREETQYF.

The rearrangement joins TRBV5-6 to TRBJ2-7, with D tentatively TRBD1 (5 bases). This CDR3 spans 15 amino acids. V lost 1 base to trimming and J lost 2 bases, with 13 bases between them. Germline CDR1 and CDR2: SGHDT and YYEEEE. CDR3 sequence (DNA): TGTGCCAGCAGCTTGAGGCCAGGGTCAACCTACGAGCAGTACTTC. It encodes CASSLRPGSTYEQYF. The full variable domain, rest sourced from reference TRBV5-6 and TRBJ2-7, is DAGVTQSPTHLIKTRGQQVTLRCSPKSGHDTVSWYQQALGQGPQFIFQYYEEEERQRGNFPDRFSGHQFPNYSSELNVNALLLGDSALYLCASSLRPGSTYEQYFGPGTRLTVT.

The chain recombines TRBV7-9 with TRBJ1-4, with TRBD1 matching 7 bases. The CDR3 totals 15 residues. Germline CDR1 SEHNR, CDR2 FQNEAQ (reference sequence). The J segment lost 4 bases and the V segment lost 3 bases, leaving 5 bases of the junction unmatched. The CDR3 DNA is TGTGCCAGCAGCTTCGCACAGGGGAATAATGAAAAACTGTTTTTT. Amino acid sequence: CASSFAQGNNEKLFF.

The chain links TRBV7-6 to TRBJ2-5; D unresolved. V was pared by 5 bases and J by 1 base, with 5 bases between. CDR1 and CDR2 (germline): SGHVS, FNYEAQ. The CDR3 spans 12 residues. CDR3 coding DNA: TGTGCCAGCAGCCGTTCCCAAGAGACCCAGTACTTC. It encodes CASSRSQETQYF.